The entry that follows covers one T cell receptor beta chain sequence. It has no known antigen specificity. No base-level quality is on record; no much larger clone is a single base apart. Library preparation used the immunoSEQ multiplex PCR assay. The source study handled its data this way. A statistical classification framework was built to diagnose cytomegalovirus status from the catalog of TCR beta chain sequences. TCRdb's version of the immuneACCESS table is confined to in-frame rearrangements and falls short of the full clone set. An unresolved V gene accounts for under half of the shortfall where checked; the remainder is of unknown origin. The V and J calls and clone size come from that table; D and trimming were worked out from the DNA. Across this sample there are approximately 210,000 clones, with 88% seen only once. About 2.9% of the sample rests with the top ten. Reading from cysteine to phenylalanine, the CDR3 counts 11 amino acids. The CDR3 DNA has 33 bases and is translated from base 1. V is shortened by 8 bases, J by 5 bases, and the region joining them spans 12 bases. The germline V gene supplies CDR1 SQVTM and CDR2 ANQGSEA.

This sample stems from a study of cytomegalovirus exposure and HLA in healthy donors (dated by TCRdb to between 2016 and 2019). For the study in its entirety: The 666 repertoires of the first cohort and the 95 to 150 validation repertoires were produced on the same platform, according to a later analysis. The study combined high-throughput TCR immunosequencing, statistical association of individual TCRs with disease status, and machine learning to predict cytomegalovirus infection status. The study aimed to test whether signatures of past pathogen exposure could be identified by cataloging public T cell receptors. In addition to the first cohort of 650 to 750 subjects, a separate validation cohort of 120 different subjects was used. What the research found in general, with its limitations: A total of fewer than 200 TCR beta chains were listed by the study as associated with cytomegalovirus. Cytomegalovirus status was reported to be diagnosed by the classifier with high specificity and sensitivity in both the original and validation cohorts. A later analysis lacked HLA typing for the validation cohort, so it scored co-occurrence in that cohort across all 120 or so repertoires. Subsequent analysis determined that TCRs grouped into clusters in the first cohort also showed a tendency toward co-occurrence across the roughly 130 validation repertoires, and 94% of cluster scores exceeded 0. It was suggested by the authors that the approach could potentially be generalized to other disease states and immunological phenotypes. Most TCR sequences were observed very rarely across donors, whereas some public TCRs were present in many individuals. A few of the identified cytomegalovirus-associated TCR beta chains were confirmed in vitro to be specific for cytomegalovirus antigens.

The donors belonged to the validation cohort of about 120 subjects, which was separate from the 666-subject first cohort. Sample: PBMCs. The sequence derives from a young woman in good health and CMV-seronegative. The rearrangement combines TRBV29-1 with TRBJ1-2; TRBD1 is possibly the D segment (5 matching bases). The CDR3 has the sequence CSSGGVYGYTF. The nucleotide sequence reads as follows: TGCAGCTCCGGGGGGGTTTATGGCTACACCTTC.